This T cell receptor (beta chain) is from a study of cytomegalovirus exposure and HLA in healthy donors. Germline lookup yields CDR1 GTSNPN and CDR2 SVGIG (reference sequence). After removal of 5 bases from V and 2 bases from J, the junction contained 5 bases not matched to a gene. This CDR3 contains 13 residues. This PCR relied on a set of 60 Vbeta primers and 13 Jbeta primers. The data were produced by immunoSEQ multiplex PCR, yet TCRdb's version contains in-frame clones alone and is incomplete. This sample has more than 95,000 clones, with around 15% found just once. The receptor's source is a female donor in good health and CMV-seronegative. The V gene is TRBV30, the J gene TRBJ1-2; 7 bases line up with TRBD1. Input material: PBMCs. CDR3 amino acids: CAWERGPNYGYTF. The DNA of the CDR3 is TGTGCCTGGGAGAGGGGGCCCAACTATGGCTACACCTTC. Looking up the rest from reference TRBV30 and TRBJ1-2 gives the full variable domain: SQTIHQWPATLVQPVGSPLSLECTVEGTSNPNLYWYRQAAGRGLQLLFYSVGIGQISSEVPQNLSASRPQDRQFILSSKKLLLSDSGFYLCAWERGPNYGYTFGSGTRLTVV.